This is a list of T cell receptor beta chains from one sample in a study of cytomegalovirus exposure and HLA in healthy donors. The protocol was immunoSEQ multiplex PCR, while the TCRdb copy is restricted to in-frame clones and leaves out a portion. The sample includes 200,000 to 250,000 clones, 70% to 90% of them seen just once. The specimen sequenced was PBMCs. Receptors were obtained from a man in his thirties or forties in good health and CMV-seronegative. The CDR3 runs from the conserved cysteine through the conserved F or W. The D gene is left open where the match is weak. The size entry is marked missing in some rows and otherwise reads once, few, many or a size class.

d_gene | abundance | j_gene | v_gene | CDR3aa | CDR3nt
TRBD1 | - | TRBJ1-2 | TRBV28 | CASSLSRGIHGYTF | TGTGCCAGCAGTTTATCCAGGGGGATTCACGGCTACACCTTC
- | few | TRBJ1-2 | TRBV11-2 | CASSSSPLPPGKSYGYTF | TGTGCCAGCAGCTCATCTCCTCTCCCCCCGGGGAAGTCTTATGGCTACACCTTC
- | - | TRBJ2-7 | TRBV6-5 | CASSYKDSSYEQYF | TGTGCCAGCAGTTACAAGGACAGCTCCTACGAGCAGTACTTC
- | once | TRBJ2-2 | TRBV28 | CASSLVGGAGELFF | TGTGCCAGCAGTTTAGTCGGAGGTGCCGGGGAGCTGTTTTTT
- | few | TRBJ2-3 | TRBV9 | CASSVATEGGATDTQYF | TGTGCCAGCAGCGTAGCTACGGAGGGGGGGGCCACAGATACGCAGTATTTT
TRBD2 | - | TRBJ2-3 | TRBV6-5 | CASSYDGGGSDTQYF | TGTGCCAGCAGTTACGACGGGGGGGGATCAGATACGCAGTATTTT
- | - | TRBJ1-4 | TRBV18 | CASSPGTGHEKLFF | TGTGCCAGCTCACCCGGCACAGGTCATGAAAAACTGTTTTTT
- | - | TRBJ1-2 | TRBV6-1 | CASSEGEVWNYGYTF | TGTGCCAGCAGTGAAGGTGAGGTTTGGAACTATGGCTACACCTTC
- | - | TRBJ2-5 | TRBV11-2 | CASSLPHRKETQYF | TGTGCCAGCAGCCTTCCCCACAGAAAAGAGACCCAGTACTTC
- | - | TRBJ1-1 | TRBV5-6 | CASSLPGTIGMNTEAFF | TGTGCCAGCAGCTTGCCCGGGACAATTGGGATGAACACTGAAGCTTTCTTT
- | - | TRBJ1-6 | TRBV5-1 | CASSLAGLGATYNSPLHF | TGCGCCAGCAGCTTGGCGGGTCTAGGGGCCACCTATAATTCACCCCTCCACTTT
TRBD2 | - | TRBJ2-7 | TRBV2 | CASAGLAGGAYEQYF | TGTGCCAGCGCCGGACTAGCGGGGGGGGCATACGAGCAGTACTTC
TRBD1 | - | TRBJ2-7 | TRBV28 | CASSRPGTATYEQYF | TGTGCCAGCAGTCGCCCCGGGACAGCTACTTACGAGCAGTACTTC
TRBD1 | few | TRBJ1-2 | TRBV5-5 | CASSSDRVGYTF | TGTGCCAGCAGCTCAGACAGGGTGGGCTACACCTTC
TRBD1 | few | TRBJ2-7 | TRBV28 | CASRRDRVREQYF | TGTGCCAGCAGACGGGACAGGGTGAGGGAGCAGTACTTC
- | - | TRBJ2-7 | TRBV27 | CASSLNGGASYEQYF | TGTGCCAGCAGTTTAAACGGGGGTGCATCCTACGAGCAGTACTTC
TRBD1 | - | TRBJ1-5 | TRBV19 | CASSIVTGGNQPQHF | TGTGCCAGTAGTATAGTCACAGGGGGTAATCAGCCCCAGCATTTT
- | - | TRBJ1-2 | TRBV10-3 | CAITGAYGYTF | TGTGCCATCACAGGGGCTTATGGCTACACCTTC
- | few | TRBJ2-7 | TRBV6-1 | CASSDPRGTYEQYF | TGTGCCAGCAGTGACCCCAGGGGAACCTACGAGCAGTACTTC
TRBD1 | once | TRBJ2-1 | TRBV6-5 | CASSYSAGTGGNEQFF | TGTGCCAGCAGTTACTCAGCCGGGACAGGTGGCAATGAGCAGTTCTTC
TRBD1 | few | TRBJ2-2 | TRBV7-9 | CASSLSVGQGSNTGELFF | TGTGCCAGCAGCTTATCAGTCGGACAGGGATCGAACACCGGGGAGCTGTTTTTT
- | few | TRBJ1-5 | TRBV6-1 | CASSPNYSNQPQHF | TGTGCCAGCAGTCCTAATTATAGCAATCAGCCCCAGCATTTT
TRBD1 | - | TRBJ1-5 | TRBV28 | CASSPADRFGYQPQHF | TGTGCCAGCAGCCCAGCGGACAGGTTTGGATATCAGCCCCAGCATTTT
- | - | TRBJ1-2 | TRBV5-5 | CASSEANYGYTF | TGTGCCAGCAGTGAGGCTAACTATGGCTACACCTTC
TRBD1 | few | TRBJ2-7 | TRBV6-1 | CASNDRAAYEQYF | TGTGCCAGTAATGACAGGGCCGCCTACGAGCAGTACTTC
TRBD1 | - | TRBJ2-7 | TRBV2 | CASDQGQSYEQYF | TGTGCCAGCGACCAGGGACAGAGCTACGAGCAGTACTTC
- | - | TRBJ1-5 | TRBV4-2 | CASSQDLQGTVISNQPQHF | TGTGCCAGCAGCCAAGATCTTCAAGGAACAGTGATTAGCAATCAGCCCCAGCATTTT
- | few | TRBJ1-1 | TRBV5-5 | CASSLGTATTEAFF | TGTGCCAGCAGCTTGGGGACAGCTACCACTGAAGCTTTCTTT
- | - | TRBJ2-3 | TRBV19 | CASSIGPGKGTDTQYF | TGTGCCAGTAGTATCGGGCCGGGGAAGGGCACAGATACGCAGTATTTT
TRBD1 | - | TRBJ1-1 | TRBV4-2 | CASSLGTGTRDTEAFF | TGTGCCAGCAGCCTAGGGACAGGGACGAGGGACACTGAAGCTTTCTTT
- | - | TRBJ1-2 | TRBV29-1 | CSVYGQRNTF | TGCAGCGTTTACGGCCAGAGGAACACCTTC
- | - | TRBJ1-2 | TRBV28 | CASSLEVRGYGYTF | TGTGCCAGCAGTTTAGAAGTAAGAGGATATGGCTACACCTTC
- | - | TRBJ2-3 | TRBV9 | CASSTMGASTDTQYF | TGTGCCAGCAGCACGATGGGGGCCAGCACAGATACGCAGTATTTT
TRBD1 | - | TRBJ2-7 | TRBV6-1 | CASSEGNTGGYEQYF | TGTGCCAGCAGTGAAGGAAACACAGGGGGCTACGAGCAGTACTTC
TRBD2 | - | TRBJ2-7 | TRBV28 | CASSQLAPYEQYF | TGTGCCAGCAGCCAACTAGCGCCCTACGAGCAGTACTTC
- | - | TRBJ2-4 | TRBV27 | CASSFSRGPAKNIQYF | TGTGCCAGCAGTTTCTCGCGGGGCCCAGCCAAAAACATTCAGTACTTC
- | - | TRBJ2-7 | TRBV28 | CASTDGGREQYF | TGTGCCAGCACGGACGGGGGGCGAGAGCAGTACTTC
TRBD2 | - | TRBJ2-3 | TRBV9 | CASSVDPPGGPIDTQYF | TGTGCCAGCAGCGTAGACCCCCCGGGGGGGCCTATAGATACGCAGTATTTT
TRBD1 | - | TRBJ2-7 | TRBV11-2 | CASSSLTGQGFYEQYF | TGTGCCAGCAGCTCACTCACGGGACAGGGGTTTTACGAGCAGTACTTC
- | - | TRBJ2-7 | TRBV5-8 | CASSLATYEQYF | TGTGCCAGCAGCTTGGCCACTTACGAGCAGTACTTC
- | few | TRBJ2-7 | TRBV4-3 | CASSQDLGSGRTYSYEQYF | TGCGCCAGCAGCCAAGATCTGGGTTCGGGGAGGACCTACTCCTACGAGCAGTACTTC
- | - | TRBJ2-2 | TRBV5-1 | CASTDRQNTGELFF | TGCGCCAGCACCGACAGGCAGAACACCGGGGAGCTGTTTTTT